Reported below is one T cell receptor beta chain. The record originates from a study of blood T cell repertoires in COVID-19. Overall study context: Acute and convalescent COVID-19 samples came from the United States, Italy and Spain. PBMCs, B-cell-depleted T cells, or T cells were the source of the cDNA or gDNA that made up the material.

Per the original methods: The assay estimated nucleated cells by amplifying reference gene primers. Sequenced by immunoSEQ multiplex PCR; TCRdb stores in-frame clones only, minus some. The DNA gave D and trimming, while V, J and clone size come from that table. Here the sample spans about 150,000 clones, around 83% being singletons. The length of the CDR3 is 16 residues. CDR1 is LGHNA and CDR2 is YNFKEQ in the germline V gene. J was trimmed by 2 bases and V by 2 bases; bases with no gene match: 5. The sample taken for sequencing was peripheral blood. The rearrangement links TRBV4-2 to TRBJ1-4; 7 positions match TRBD1. The source is a woman in her 70s who had recovered from COVID-19. The CDR3, as DNA: TGTGCCAGCAGCCAAAGGGCCAGGGGGACTAATGAAAAACTGTTTTTT. This translates into CASSQRARGTNEKLFF.